What follows are 3 T cell receptor beta chains derived from one specimen sequenced in a study of blood T cell repertoires in COVID-19. Profiled with immunoSEQ multiplex PCR; TCRdb holds only in-frame clones, not every one. The table shows about 230,000 clones, with approximately 84% occurring only once. The specimen sequenced was PBMCs or T cells enriched from blood (not recorded which). The origin of the receptors is a man aged 55 to 70 who had recovered from COVID-19.

The chain uses TRBV30 and TRBJ2-3, with D tentatively TRBD2 (6 bases). Germline V gives CDR1 GTSNPN, CDR2 SVGIG (reference sequence). With 5 bases removed from V and 6 bases from J, the gap between germline ends came to 21 bases. There are 15 residues in the CDR3. DNA for the CDR3: TGTGCCTGGTCGCCCGGCAGGGAGGTGGGGGATACGCAGTATTTT. Residues: CAWSPGREVGDTQYF.

V and J are TRBV5-1 and TRBJ2-1; 8 bases fit TRBD1. Germline trimming cut 0 bases from V and 1 base from J; bases unmatched to any gene: 0. Germline CDR1 is SGHRS and CDR2 is YFSETQ. The CDR3 length is 15 residues. CDR3 residues: CASSLGQGSYNEQFF. The DNA for the CDR3 is TGCGCCAGCAGCTTGGGACAGGGGTCCTACAATGAGCAGTTCTTC.

The chain is built from TRBV24-1 and TRBJ2-1, with D possibly matching TRBD2 (5 bases). Germline loops: CDR1 KGHDR, CDR2 SFDVKD. V was shortened by 3 bases and J by 2 bases, with 13 bases between the two germline ends. The CDR3 extends over 16 amino acids. The CDR3 DNA is TGTGCCACCAGTGATCGGGGATGGGCTACCTACAATGAGCAGTTCTTC. This codes for CATSDRGWATYNEQFF.